This T cell receptor (beta chain) was recovered during a study of blood T cell repertoires in COVID-19. This clone was seen just once. The method was immunoSEQ multiplex PCR; TCRdb's version includes in-frame clones alone and lacks a portion of them. The table includes about 250,000 clones, around 89% detected once. The study drew participants aged roughly 18 to 89 years from some 23 US areas. Looked up from germline, CDR1 is SGHRS and CDR2 is YFSETQ. This CDR3 is 15 amino acids long. Losses at the gene ends were 1 base for V and 5 bases for J; bases not matched to a gene: 5. This TCR was recovered from a woman in her forties or fifties who had recovered from COVID-19. What was sequenced was PBMCs or T cells enriched from blood (not recorded which). This chain connects TRBV5-1 to TRBJ2-1; 8 bases are a match to TRBD2. CDR3 in amino acids: CASSLLVAGNNEQFF. DNA of the CDR3: TGCGCCAGCAGCTTGTTGGTAGCGGGAAACAATGAGCAGTTCTTC.